This entry concerns a single T cell receptor beta chain. This sample stems from a study of blood T cells in healthy people across ages. The CDR3 sequence is 13 residues long. Per germline, CDR1 SGDLS and CDR2 YYNGEE. V was trimmed by 3 bases and J by 7 bases, leaving 11 bases between them. A second PCR, run for roughly 7 to 11 cycles, used a sample-barcoded 5' primer plus a J-beta primer mix. One entry per CDR3 protein, called by TCRdb with MiXCR from the 5' RACE reads. The sample lists about 1,000,000 distinct CDR3 sequences, around 45% seen once, with 15% to 20% in the top ten. The sample consisted of blood. This chain uses TRBV9 with TRBJ2-4; D gene unclear. The receptor was derived from a woman aged 60 to 75 in good health. CDR3 sequence reads: CASSAAAGNIQYF. The CDR3 bases are TGTGCCAGCAGCGCGGCGGCTGGGAACATTCAGTACTTC.